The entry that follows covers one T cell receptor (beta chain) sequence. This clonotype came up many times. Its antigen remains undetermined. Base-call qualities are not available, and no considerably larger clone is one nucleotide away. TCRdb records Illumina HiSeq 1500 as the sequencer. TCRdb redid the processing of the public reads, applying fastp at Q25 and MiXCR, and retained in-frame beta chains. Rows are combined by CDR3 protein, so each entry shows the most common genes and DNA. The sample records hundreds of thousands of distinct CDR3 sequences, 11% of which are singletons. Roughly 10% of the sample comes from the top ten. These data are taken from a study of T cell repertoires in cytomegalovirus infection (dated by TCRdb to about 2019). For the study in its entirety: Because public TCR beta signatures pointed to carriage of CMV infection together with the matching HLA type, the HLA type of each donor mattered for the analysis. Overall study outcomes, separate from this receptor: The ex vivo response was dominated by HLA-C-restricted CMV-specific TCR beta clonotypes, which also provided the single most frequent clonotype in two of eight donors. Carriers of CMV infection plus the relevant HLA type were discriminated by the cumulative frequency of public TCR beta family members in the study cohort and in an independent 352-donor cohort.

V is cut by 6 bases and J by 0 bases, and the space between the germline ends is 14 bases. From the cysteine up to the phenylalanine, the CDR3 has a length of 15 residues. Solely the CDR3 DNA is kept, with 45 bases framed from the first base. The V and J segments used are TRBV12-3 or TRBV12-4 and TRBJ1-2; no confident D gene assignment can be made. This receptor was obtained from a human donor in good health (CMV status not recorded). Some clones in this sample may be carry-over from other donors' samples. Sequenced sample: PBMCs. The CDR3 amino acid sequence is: CASSPWRKANYGYTF. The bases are TGTGCCAGCAGCCCCTGGCGCAAAGCTAACTATGGCTACACCTTC.